These T cell receptor beta chains were read from a single sample in a study of spatial heterogeneity in lung cancer. TCRdb redid the calling of the 5' RACE reads with MiXCR, one entry per CDR3 protein. The data show some 25,000 distinct CDR3 sequences, just over 7% seen once. The specimen comprised lung tumor tissue, sampled at surgery. The source of these receptors is a male donor with early-stage non-small cell lung cancer. The CDR3 runs from the conserved cysteine through the conserved F or W. Fields, in order: clone size, V gene, J gene, D gene, CDR3 protein, CDR3 DNA. D genes are given only for firm matches. Clone size is shown for a subset of rows, as once, few, many or a class of expanded clone.

>many|TRBV7-2|TRBJ2-1|-
CASSLRRYNEQFF
TGTGCCAGCAGCTTACGCCGATACAATGAGCAGTTCTTC
>few|TRBV2|TRBJ2-7|-
CASRVGLNYEQYF
TGTGCCAGCAGGGTAGGACTAAACTACGAGCAGTACTTC
>medium-sized|TRBV6-6|TRBJ2-7|TRBD1
CASRDRTGGTYEQYF
TGTGCCAGCAGGGACCGGACAGGGGGCACCTACGAGCAGTACTTC
>-|TRBV7-2|TRBJ1-5|TRBD1
CASSPGGTSKQPQHF
TGTGCCAGCAGCCCAGGGGGTACCTCCAAGCAGCCCCAGCATTTT
>-|TRBV11-2|TRBJ2-7|-
CASSSKMTTSPYEQYF
TGTGCCAGCAGCTCCAAGATGACGACCTCCCCCTACGAGCAGTACTTC
>-|TRBV7-2|TRBJ1-4|-
CASSHTRGLGEKLFF
TGTGCCAGCAGCCACACAAGGGGGTTGGGTGAAAAACTGTTTTTT
>-|TRBV19|TRBJ2-4|TRBD1
CASSNRGQGKNIQYF
TGTGCCAGTAGTAACCGGGGACAGGGAAAAAACATTCAGTACTTC
>many|TRBV7-2|TRBJ1-3|TRBD1
CASSLASRTGGSGNTIYF
TGTGCCAGCAGCTTAGCGTCACGGACAGGGGGGTCCGGAAACACCATATATTTT
>-|TRBV27|TRBJ2-6|TRBD1
CASSFRDRSGANVLTF
TGTGCCAGCAGTTTTCGGGACAGATCTGGGGCCAACGTCCTGACTTTC
>many|TRBV28|TRBJ2-3|-
CASSPSGGADTQYF
TGTGCCAGCAGCCCAAGCGGAGGGGCAGATACGCAGTATTTT